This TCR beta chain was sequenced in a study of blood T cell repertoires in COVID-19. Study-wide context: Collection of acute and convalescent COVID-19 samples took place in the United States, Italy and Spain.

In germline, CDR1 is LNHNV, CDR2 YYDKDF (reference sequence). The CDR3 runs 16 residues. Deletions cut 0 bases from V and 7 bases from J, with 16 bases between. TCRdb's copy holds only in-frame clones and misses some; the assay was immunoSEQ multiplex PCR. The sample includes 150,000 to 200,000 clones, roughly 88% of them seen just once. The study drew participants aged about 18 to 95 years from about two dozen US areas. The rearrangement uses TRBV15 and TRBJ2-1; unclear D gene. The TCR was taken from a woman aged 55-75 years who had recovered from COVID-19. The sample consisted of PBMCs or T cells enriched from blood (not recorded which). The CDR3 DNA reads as TGTGCCACCAGCAGAGATTTCGTTGCGACCGGGAATGAGCAGTTCTTC. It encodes CATSRDFVATGNEQFF.